This T cell receptor (beta chain) is drawn from a study of B cell selection in AIRE deficiency (dated by TCRdb to about 2019). About the study as a whole: TCRbeta repertoires of sorted blood CD4+ conventional T cells and regulatory T cells were compared between AIRE-deficient patients and healthy controls. The TCR-sequenced cohort comprised about 5 AIRE-deficient APECED patients and about 5 healthy control donors.

About this clone: Its antigen specificity is not known. One base away there is no much larger clone; base qualities are not given.

Regulatory T cells were sorted as cells that were CD4+CD25hiCD127low/negative. The healthy donors who provided the control samples were not related to the patients. Tconv and Treg cells for TCRbeta sequencing were sorted on a FACSAria flow cytometer. Sorted cells were collected in 5-ml round-bottom polystyrene tubes, and dry cell pellets were stored frozen at -80 degrees C prior to sequencing. TCRbeta chain sequencing was performed with the immunoSEQ platform. The paper's data handling went like this. Tens of thousands of distinct TCRbeta sequences from patients and about 93,000 from healthy donors were obtained from pooled Treg repertoires. Public Treg TCRbeta sequences were defined as those shared by two or more individuals and were then searched for in Tconv repertoires. Group differences were tested with Mann-Whitney U tests and Bonferroni-Dunn correction in GraphPad Prism 7.03. Imported from immuneACCESS, the table was reduced by TCRdb to in-frame sequences with V and J called. These copies leave out some clones; in studies compared against another copy, an unresolved V gene accounts for under half, and the cause of the remainder is not known. That table furnishes V, J and clone size, whereas the DNA furnished D and trimming. The sample table holds around 22,000 clones, of which around 90% were seen once. The leading ten clones occupy 1.4% of the sample.

The CDR3 has 15 amino acids, counting the end cysteine and phenylalanine. Only the CDR3 region is kept as DNA, spanning 45 bases read in frame from base 1. From the germline V gene, CDR1 is SGHDN and CDR2 is FVKESK. The germline V end is reduced by 4 bases and the J end by 6 bases; junction bases left unmatched: 8. Summary of the overall study and its limitations: Shorter CDR3s were found in shared Treg sequences, reflecting a bias toward rearrangements containing few non-templated nucleotide insertions. Only TCRbeta chains were sequenced, and 36.6% of the Treg sequences shared among healthy donors were also detected in healthy Tconv cells, possibly owing to differing TCRalpha chains. About 29% of the Treg TCRbeta sequences shared among healthy donors turned up in patient Tconv cells, suggesting that Treg-biased clones are diverted into the Tconv compartment. In terms of TCRBV gene usage, CDR3 length and TCR diversity, Tconv and Treg cells from AIRE-deficient patients looked similar to Tconv and Treg cells from healthy donors. Of 3,000 to 4,500 shared Treg TCRbeta sequences, 30% to 40% were shared only among healthy donors and around 10% only among patients, suggesting less efficient Treg selection without AIRE.

Sequenced sample: CD4+CD25+ Tregs sorted from PBMCs. The chain couples TRBV14 to TRBJ1-4, and 7 junctional nucleotides match TRBD1. This TCR was sampled from a human donor in good health. The nucleotide sequence reads TGTGCCAGCAGCCGACCGGGACAGACCCATGAAAAACTGTTTTTT. Its protein is CASSRPGQTHEKLFF.